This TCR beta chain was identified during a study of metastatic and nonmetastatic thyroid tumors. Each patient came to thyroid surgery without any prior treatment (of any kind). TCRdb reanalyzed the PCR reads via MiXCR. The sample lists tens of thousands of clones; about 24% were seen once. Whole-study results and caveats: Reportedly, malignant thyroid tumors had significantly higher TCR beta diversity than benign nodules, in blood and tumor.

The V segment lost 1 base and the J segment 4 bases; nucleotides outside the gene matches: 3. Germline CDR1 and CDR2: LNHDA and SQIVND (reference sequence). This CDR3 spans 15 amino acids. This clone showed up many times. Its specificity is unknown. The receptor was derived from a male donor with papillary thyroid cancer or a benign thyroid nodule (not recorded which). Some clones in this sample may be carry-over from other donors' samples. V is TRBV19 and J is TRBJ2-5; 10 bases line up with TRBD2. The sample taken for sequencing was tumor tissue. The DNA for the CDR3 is TGTGCCAGTAGTATAGGACTAGCGGGCGGAGAGACCCAGTACTTC. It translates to CASSIGLAGGETQYF.